The 27 T cell receptor beta chains below all came from one sample that was sequenced in a study of T cell repertoires in cytomegalovirus infection. These receptors have no identified antigens. TCRdb re-analysed the reads in MiXCR, keeping a single row per CDR3 protein. This sample has 600,000 to 700,000 distinct CDR3 sequences, with around 31% found just once. Sequenced here: cultured PBMCs, sampled from culture after CMV antigen stimulation. These receptor sequences come from a human donor in good health (CMV status not recorded). Some clones in this sample may be carry-over from other donors' samples.

There are many counts of this clonotype. This rearrangement joins TRBV7-9 to TRBJ2-5; 8 nucleotides agree with TRBD2. Germline V CDR1 and CDR2: SEHNR, FQNEAQ (reference sequence). The CDR3 sequence is 15 residues long. The ends lost 7 bases at V and 1 base at J; junction bases unmatched: 8. The CDR3 region is CASTSLAGGQETQYF. The CDR3 nucleotides read TGTGCCAGCACCTCCTTGGCGGGAGGCCAAGAGACCCAGTACTTC.

Note on this clonotype: A much larger clone lies one base from this, so it may be a read error. V is TRBV7-2 and J is TRBJ1-2; D ambiguous. Germline CDR1 is SGHTA and CDR2 is FQGNSA. This CDR3 is 16 amino acids long. CDR3 sequence: CASSLMSLALNCGYTF. CDR3 nucleotide sequence: TGTGCCAGCAGCTTAATGTCTCTCGCCTTGAACTGTGGCTACACCTTC. Full variable domain (outside the CDR3, taken from reference TRBV7-2 and TRBJ1-2): GAGVSQSPSNKVTEKGKDVELRCDPISGHTALYWYRQSLGQGLEFLIYFQGNSAPDKSGLPSDRFSAERTGGSVSTLTIQRTQQEDSAVYLCASSLMSLALNCGYTFGSGTRLTVV.

V is TRBV24-1 and J is TRBJ2-3; unclear D gene. The CDR3 consists of 13 residues. The ends were cut back, 0 bases at V and 6 bases at J, with 6 bases in the middle. Germline V gives CDR1 KGHDR, CDR2 SFDVKD. The CDR3, as DNA: TGTGCCACCAGTGATTTGGGGCTGGATACGCAGTATTTT. Translation gives CATSDLGLDTQYF.

This clonotype was seen more than once but under ten times. This chain links TRBV7-7 with TRBJ2-3; the D gene is possibly TRBD1 (5 bases). CDR1 and CDR2 from the germline V gene are SSHAT and FNYEAQ (reference sequence). V shed 5 bases and J shed 0 bases, with 15 bases lying between them. The CDR3 length is 16 residues. CDR3 in amino acids: CASSPFSGASTDTQYF. CDR3 DNA: TGTGCCAGCAGCCCATTTTCTGGGGCTAGCACAGATACGCAGTATTTT.

This clonotype was seen more than once but under ten times. The chain joins TRBV7-2 to TRBJ2-2, with 8 nucleotides matching TRBD1. This CDR3 is 16 amino acids long. Per the germline V gene, CDR1 is SGHTA and CDR2 is FQGNSA. V gave up 6 bases and J gave up 3 bases; unmatched junction bases: 9. In DNA form, the CDR3 reads TGTGCCAGCAGTGAAGGGACAGGTGTCTACACCGGGGAGCTGTTTTTT. This codes for CASSEGTGVYTGELFF.

This clonotype showed up just a few times. This rearrangement joins TRBV7-9 to TRBJ1-2; D gene unclear. The V gene's germline CDR1 is SEHNR and CDR2 FQNEAQ (reference sequence). V was cut by 2 bases and J by 0 bases, with 16 bases left in between. The CDR3 is made up of 17 amino acids. CDR3 DNA: TGTGCCAGCAGCTTATACCCCCGACGGAAAGCTAACTATGGCTACACCTTC. Its translation: CASSLYPRRKANYGYTF.

This clonotype has a handful of counts. The gene calls are TRBV7-9 and TRBJ2-1, with a possible D match to TRBD2 (6 bases). This CDR3 comprises 18 residues. Germline V gives CDR1 SEHNR, CDR2 FQNEAQ (reference sequence). With 1 base removed from V and 3 bases from J, the gap between germline ends came to 19 bases. CDR3: CASSLVHTGRDFYNEQFF. DNA of the CDR3: TGTGCCAGCAGCTTAGTACATACGGGGCGGGACTTCTACAATGAGCAGTTCTTC.

This clonotype turned up a few times. The chain employs TRBV7-8 and TRBJ1-2; D is ambiguous. This CDR3 is 14 amino acids long. Germline V lookup: CDR1 SGHVS, CDR2 FQNEAQ. The V and J ends lost 3 bases and 7 bases respectively, with 15 bases between them. The CDR3 reads CASSLDERGTGYTF. The CDR3 DNA reads TGTGCCAGCAGCTTGGATGAACGGGGTACTGGCTACACCTTC.

The rearrangement uses TRBV18 and TRBJ2-7, with 12 bases matching TRBD1. The germline CDR1 and CDR2 sequences are KGHSH and LQKENI. J gave up 4 bases and V 3 bases, and 7 bases lay outside the gene matches. This CDR3 has 16 residues. In DNA, the CDR3 is TGTGCCAGCTCACCGTACCGGGACAGGGGGCGTTACGAGCAGTACTTC. It specifies CASSPYRDRGRYEQYF.

This clonotype was picked up a small number of times. The chain uses TRBV7-2 and TRBJ2-7; a possible D gene is TRBD1 (6 bases). The ends were cut back, 1 base at V and 3 bases at J, with 10 bases in the middle. There are 14 residues in the CDR3. Germline V CDR1 and CDR2: SGHTA, FQGNSA. CDR3: CASSLVRDNYEQYF. CDR3 sequence (DNA): TGTGCCAGCAGCTTAGTCCGGGACAACTACGAGCAGTACTTC.

This clonotype has just a few counts. This chain uses TRBV12-3 or TRBV12-4 with TRBJ2-7; 8 bases are shared with TRBD2. V trimming: 6 bases; J trimming: 4 bases; junction bases outside the gene matches: 17. The CDR3 runs to 17 residues. The CDR3, as DNA: TGTGCCAGCAGCGCACGAAACATCGCCCAGCGGGAGTACGAGCAGTACTTC. It encodes CASSARNIAQREYEQYF.

This clonotype turned up a few times. The chain combines TRBV12-3 or TRBV12-4 with TRBJ1-1; no reliable D call. Trimming pared 5 bases from V and 6 bases from J, leaving 16 bases between. This CDR3 comprises 14 residues. CDR3 nucleotide sequence: TGTGCCAGCAGTGGGAGTCTACCGGGCCCTGAAGCTTTCTTT. This gives the protein CASSGSLPGPEAFF.

The chain employs TRBV18 and TRBJ2-7; possible D gene TRBD1, 6 bases. The CDR3 covers 14 residues. Trimming removed 6 bases at V and 4 bases at J, with 16 bases between. Germline V lookup: CDR1 KGHSH, CDR2 LQKENI. CDR3 region: CASSTQGQGYEQYF. As DNA, the CDR3 is TGTGCCAGCTCGACCCAGGGGCAGGGGTACGAGCAGTACTTC.

Only a few counts were recorded for this clonotype. This rearrangement joins TRBV18 to TRBJ2-3, with D possibly TRBD1 on 5 matching bases. Trimming took 3 bases from V and 4 from J, leaving 11 bases between them. This CDR3 region has 14 residues. Germline lookup yields CDR1 KGHSH and CDR2 LQKENI. The CDR3 sequence is CASSPSEGADTQYF. CDR3 bases: TGTGCCAGCTCACCCTCCGAAGGGGCAGATACGCAGTATTTT.

A few counts support this clonotype. The gene calls are TRBV10-2 and TRBJ1-1; D remains unclear. The CDR3 consists of 15 residues. Trimming shortened V by 0 bases and J by 5 bases, and 13 bases separated the two germline ends. The germline CDR1 and CDR2 sequences are WSHSY and SAAADI. The CDR3 spells CASSESFTVRTEAFF. The CDR3, as DNA: TGCGCCAGCAGTGAGTCGTTCACGGTTAGGACTGAAGCTTTCTTT.

This clonotype was observed a handful of times. V is TRBV4-1 and J is TRBJ1-5; D is perhaps TRBD1 (5 bases). This CDR3 has 13 residues. Trimming stripped 1 base from V and 9 bases from J, with 10 bases between. Per the germline V gene, CDR1 is MGHRA and CDR2 is YSYEKL. The CDR3 DNA follows: TGCGCCAGCAGCCAAGTCGGGGCAGGGCCCCAGCATTTT. Residues: CASSQVGAGPQHF.

This clonotype was detected ten times or more. V and J are TRBV7-2 and TRBJ2-3; D not resolved. The germline V gene encodes CDR1 SGHTA and CDR2 FQGNSA. The ends were cut back, 2 bases at V and 4 bases at J, with 16 bases in the middle. This CDR3 region has 16 residues. The DNA of the CDR3 is TGTGCCAGCAGCTTAAGGCAGACCTTCCCCCCAGATACGCAGTATTTT. Its protein product is CASSLRQTFPPDTQYF. Combining the CDR3 with reference TRBV7-2 and TRBJ2-3 gives the whole variable domain GAGVSQSPSNKVTEKGKDVELRCDPISGHTALYWYRQSLGQGLEFLIYFQGNSAPDKSGLPSDRFSAERTGGSVSTLTIQRTQQEDSAVYLCASSLRQTFPPDTQYFGPGTRLTVL.

The chain is built from TRBV2 and TRBJ1-1, with 7 bases fitting TRBD1. The germline V gene has CDR1 SNHLY and CDR2 FYNNEI. This CDR3 contains 15 residues. V lost 2 bases, J lost 3 bases, and 6 bases stayed unmatched. The CDR3 DNA is TGTGCCAGCAGTGAATTTCTGGGGACAGACACTGAAGCTTTCTTT. This codes for CASSEFLGTDTEAFF.

This clonotype was found a few times. CDR3 sequence (DNA): TGCAGTGCTAGAGGTAGGGTTTTGGGAACCCTCGACGGCGCAGATACGCAGTATTTT. Translation: CSARGRVLGTLDGADTQYF. The genes are TRBV20-1 and TRBJ2-3, with D unclear. Germline values: CDR1 DFQATT, CDR2 SNEGSKA (reference sequence). The V and J ends lost 1 base and 4 bases respectively, with 27 bases between them. This CDR3 has 19 amino acids.

This rearrangement joins TRBV20-1 to TRBJ1-5; 8 nucleotides align to TRBD1. With 5 bases clipped from V and 4 bases from J, the junction kept 1 base outside the gene matches. Germline values: CDR1 DFQATT, CDR2 SNEGSKA (reference sequence). This CDR3 contains 12 residues. The CDR3 reads CSADRGNQPQHF. The CDR3 coding sequence is TGCAGTGCTGACAGGGGTAATCAGCCCCAGCATTTT.

This clonotype was seen many times. The chain has TRBV7-2 and TRBJ2-1, with TRBD2 matching 7 bases. Germline assignment: CDR1 SGHTA and CDR2 FQGNSA. CDR3 length: 14 amino acids. The ends lost 8 bases at V and 4 bases at J; junction bases unmatched: 8. This chain's CDR3 is CASAVASGYNEQFF. The DNA for the CDR3 is TGTGCCAGCGCCGTGGCTAGCGGTTACAATGAGCAGTTCTTC.

V and J are TRBV4-2 and TRBJ1-2; 7 bases match TRBD1. CDR3 size: 17 residues. Germline CDR1 LGHNA, CDR2 YNFKEQ. V shed 0 bases and J 8 bases; nucleotides not matched to a gene: 15. The CDR3 sequence is CASSQEGTRGGLGGYTF. DNA of the CDR3: TGTGCCAGCAGCCAAGAGGGGACAAGAGGGGGCCTCGGGGGCTACACCTTC.

The V gene is TRBV19, the J gene TRBJ2-7; 8 nucleotides agree with TRBD1. The CDR3 has 15 amino acids. Germline trimming cut 3 bases from V and 6 bases from J; bases unmatched to any gene: 10. Germline lookup yields CDR1 LNHDA and CDR2 SQIVND (reference sequence). The CDR3 spells CASSIEGQGVGEQYF. The CDR3, as DNA: TGTGCCAGTAGTATCGAAGGACAGGGTGTAGGCGAGCAGTACTTC.

The rearrangement joins TRBV6-2 or TRBV6-3 to TRBJ2-7, with TRBD1 identical over 9 bases. V was pared by 5 bases and J by 4 bases, with 6 bases of the junction left unmatched. The length of the CDR3 is 14 residues. Germline assignment: CDR1 MNHEY and CDR2 SVGEGT. CDR3 protein: CASSTSGQGYEQYF. The CDR3 coding sequence is TGTGCCAGCAGTACCTCGGGACAGGGTTACGAGCAGTACTTC.

This clonotype was picked up a small number of times. The CDR3 spells CASSNSGRGETQYF. The CDR3 DNA is TGTGCCAGCAGCAATAGCGGGAGAGGTGAGACCCAGTACTTC. This chain uses TRBV7-2 with TRBJ2-5, with 9 bases identical to TRBD2. The CDR3 runs 14 residues. The germline V gene has CDR1 SGHTA and CDR2 FQGNSA. Trimming removed 5 bases from V and 5 bases from J; junction bases left unmatched: 6.

This clonotype has more than one count but fewer than ten. The CDR3 bases are TGTGCCAGCAGTGACGAGGACAGGGAGGGATTCCAGCCCCAGCATTTT. Translated: CASSDEDREGFQPQHF. This rearrangement joins TRBV2 to TRBJ1-5; 8 nucleotides align to TRBD1. The CDR3 contains 16 residues. The ends lost 3 bases at V and 7 bases at J; junction bases unmatched: 11. Germline V gene data show CDR1 as SNHLY and CDR2 as FYNNEI.

The genes are TRBV7-2 and TRBJ2-5; TRBD2 matches at 14 bases. V was pared by 1 base and J by 4 bases, with 5 bases of the junction left unmatched. Germline values: CDR1 SGHTA, CDR2 FQGNSA. This CDR3 has 17 residues. The CDR3 loop is CASSLEGLAGEGETQYF. The CDR3, as DNA: TGTGCCAGCAGCTTAGAGGGACTAGCGGGAGAGGGAGAGACCCAGTACTTC. The complete variable domain, with remaining parts taken from reference TRBV7-2 and TRBJ2-5, reads GAGVSQSPSNKVTEKGKDVELRCDPISGHTALYWYRQSLGQGLEFLIYFQGNSAPDKSGLPSDRFSAERTGGSVSTLTIQRTQQEDSAVYLCASSLEGLAGEGETQYFGPGTRLLVL.